This TCR beta chain was recorded in a study of blood T cell repertoires in COVID-19. Background on the study: Specimens from acute and convalescent COVID-19 originated in the United States, Italy and Spain. T cells, B-cell-depleted T cells, or PBMCs provided the cDNA or gDNA that served as material.

CDR3 size: 13 residues. The V end was cut by 4 bases, the J end by 8 bases, with 14 bases between. Profiled with immunoSEQ multiplex PCR; TCRdb holds only in-frame clones, not every one. Among a few hundred thousand clones, roughly four fifths were seen once, and the ten largest hold about 4.8%. This clonotype originated in a woman aged 45 to 65 who had recovered from COVID-19. V and J are TRBV12-3 or TRBV12-4 and TRBJ1-2; no reliable D call. Sequences were obtained from PBMCs or T cells enriched from blood (not recorded which). CDR3 coding DNA: TGTGCCAGCAGTTACTCCTCGACGGGAGGCTACACCTTC. Translated: CASSYSSTGGYTF.